This TCR beta chain stems from a study of cytomegalovirus exposure and HLA in healthy donors. On the study more broadly: From HLA-typed donors, an early data release held approximately 85 million unique TCRs. Study-level findings and limits: Listed as cytomegalovirus-associated were 164 TCR beta chains. An analysis that was carried out later associated 15,000 to 20,000 TCR beta sequences with HLA alleles at 0.05 false discovery rate.

A note on this clone: What it binds is unknown.

The PCR contained 60 Vbeta and 13 Jbeta primers. Profiled with immunoSEQ multiplex PCR; TCRdb holds only in-frame clones, not every one. The profile shows some 130,000 clones, roughly 85% of them singletons. Germline CDR1 is SGHTS and CDR2 is YDEGEE. Trimming cost V 4 bases and J 4 bases; bases outside gene matches: 13. This CDR3 contains 16 residues. The sample taken for sequencing was PBMCs. V usage is TRBV5-8 and J usage is TRBJ2-7; 8 bases align to TRBD2. This TCR was recovered from a man aged 40-49 years in good health and CMV-seropositive. The CDR3 nucleotides are TGTGCCAGCAGCCCGAGGCGGCTAGCGGGCGTGTACGAGCAGTACTTC. It specifies CASSPRRLAGVYEQYF.